These T cell receptor beta chains were read from a single sample in a study of cytomegalovirus exposure and HLA in healthy donors. Clones were sequenced by immunoSEQ multiplex PCR, and TCRdb holds only the in-frame ones, with some missing. The sample includes hundreds of thousands of clones, around 87% of them seen just once. The sample taken for sequencing was PBMCs. The receptors here all came from a woman between 18 and 30 years old in good health and CMV-seropositive. CDR3s include the opening cysteine and the closing phenylalanine or tryptophan. Each record gives: J gene, clone size, V gene, D gene, CDR3 DNA, CDR3 protein. The D gene is left open where the match is weak. A row's size may be missing; if present it is once, few, many or a size class.

j_gene: TRBJ2-7
abundance: once
v_gene: TRBV7-2
d_gene: TRBD2
CDR3nt: TGTGCCAGCAGCTTTAGCGGGAGTCGCGACGAGCAGTACTTC
CDR3aa: CASSFSGSRDEQYF

j_gene: TRBJ2-2
abundance: -
v_gene: TRBV18
d_gene: TRBD2
CDR3nt: TGTGCCAGCTCGGAAGGGACTAGCGGGAGCGTGAGCACCGGGGAGCTGTTTTTT
CDR3aa: CASSEGTSGSVSTGELFF

j_gene: TRBJ2-1
abundance: -
v_gene: TRBV6-1
d_gene: TRBD1
CDR3nt: TGTGCCAGCAGTGAAGTTGGGGACAGGGGGCTCGATGAGCAGTTCTTC
CDR3aa: CASSEVGDRGLDEQFF

j_gene: TRBJ2-7
abundance: once
v_gene: TRBV5-4
d_gene: TRBD2
CDR3nt: TGTGCCAGCAGCTCCGTCTCTCTAGCGGGAGGAGGCGAGCAGTACTTC
CDR3aa: CASSSVSLAGGGEQYF

j_gene: TRBJ1-5
abundance: -
v_gene: TRBV28
d_gene: TRBD1
CDR3nt: TGTGCCAGCAGCGATGGACAGGGGGACCCTTATAGCAATCAGCCCCAGCATTTT
CDR3aa: CASSDGQGDPYSNQPQHF

j_gene: TRBJ2-7
abundance: few
v_gene: TRBV6-5
d_gene: -
CDR3nt: TGTGCCACAGGGGATCGGGACGAGCAGTACTTC
CDR3aa: CATGDRDEQYF

j_gene: TRBJ2-3
abundance: many
v_gene: TRBV6-4
d_gene: TRBD2
CDR3nt: TGTGCCAGCAGTGACTCCCTAGCGGGAGAGACAGATACGCAGTATTTT
CDR3aa: CASSDSLAGETDTQYF

j_gene: TRBJ1-2
abundance: -
v_gene: TRBV7-2
d_gene: -
CDR3nt: TGTGCCAGCAGATTCGCACAGGATGGCTACACCTTC
CDR3aa: CASRFAQDGYTF

j_gene: TRBJ1-3
abundance: -
v_gene: TRBV6-5
d_gene: TRBD1
CDR3nt: TGTGCCAGCAGCCGGGGACAGCGCTCTGGAAACACCATATATTTT
CDR3aa: CASSRGQRSGNTIYF

j_gene: TRBJ1-1
abundance: -
v_gene: TRBV6-6
d_gene: -
CDR3nt: TGTGCCAGCAGTTATTGGGAAGGAGGAATGAACACTGAAGCTTTCTTT
CDR3aa: CASSYWEGGMNTEAFF

j_gene: TRBJ1-4
abundance: -
v_gene: TRBV9
d_gene: -
CDR3nt: TGTGCCAGCAGCGTAGAGGGCAGGGGTGAAAAACTGTTTTTT
CDR3aa: CASSVEGRGEKLFF

j_gene: TRBJ1-5
abundance: -
v_gene: TRBV28
d_gene: -
CDR3nt: TGTGCCAGCAGTCCAGGGGATCAGCCCCAGCATTTT
CDR3aa: CASSPGDQPQHF

j_gene: TRBJ1-1
abundance: -
v_gene: TRBV6-6
d_gene: -
CDR3nt: TGTGCCAGCAGTTCCGGGAGGCCTGAAGCTTTCTTT
CDR3aa: CASSSGRPEAFF

j_gene: TRBJ2-7
abundance: -
v_gene: TRBV19
d_gene: -
CDR3nt: TGTGCCAGTAGCCCCGACAGCTCCTACGAGCAGTACTTC
CDR3aa: CASSPDSSYEQYF

j_gene: TRBJ2-3
abundance: -
v_gene: TRBV9
d_gene: TRBD2
CDR3nt: TGTGCCAGCAGCGTGACTAGCGGGATTACGACGCAGTATTTT
CDR3aa: CASSVTSGITTQYF

j_gene: TRBJ1-1
abundance: -
v_gene: TRBV5-1
d_gene: -
CDR3nt: TGCGCCAGCAGCTTGGCCGCAGGAGGCACTGAAGCTTTCTTT
CDR3aa: CASSLAAGGTEAFF

j_gene: TRBJ2-3
abundance: -
v_gene: TRBV5-1
d_gene: -
CDR3nt: TGCGCCAGCAGCTTGGGGCCCAACCAGGATACGCAGTATTTT
CDR3aa: CASSLGPNQDTQYF

j_gene: TRBJ1-3
abundance: -
v_gene: TRBV7-2
d_gene: -
CDR3nt: TGTGCCAGCAGCCTTTTGGACAGTTCCCTCGGAAACACCATATATTTT
CDR3aa: CASSLLDSSLGNTIYF

j_gene: TRBJ1-2
abundance: once
v_gene: TRBV28
d_gene: TRBD1
CDR3nt: TGTGCCAGCAGCCGACCCCCAGGACAGGGTGAAGGCTACACCTTC
CDR3aa: CASSRPPGQGEGYTF

j_gene: TRBJ2-7
abundance: -
v_gene: TRBV7-2
d_gene: -
CDR3nt: TGTGCCAGCAGCTTAGTAGGTCGGCTCGCAGGACATTACGAGCAGTACTTC
CDR3aa: CASSLVGRLAGHYEQYF